The 27 T cell receptor beta chains given below trace back to one sample, sequenced in a study of blood T cell repertoires in COVID-19. Sequencing was performed with immunoSEQ multiplex PCR; in TCRdb, only in-frame clones are kept and a portion is missing. Here the sample spans tens of thousands of clones, around four fifths being singletons. Sequencing used peripheral blood. The receptors were gathered from a human donor in a cohort sampled during active COVID-19.

V gene TRBV30 combines with J gene TRBJ2-5, with a tentative D call TRBD1 (5 bases). Germline V lookup: CDR1 GTSNPN, CDR2 SVGIG (reference sequence). The CDR3 runs to 15 residues. Trimming left V 1 base short and J 2 bases short, with 14 bases between. CDR3 nucleotide sequence: TGTGCCTGGAGTGGGGGCAACAACGGACAAGAGACCCAGTACTTC. It specifies CAWSGGNNGQETQYF.

The chain carries TRBV18 and TRBJ1-1; D might be TRBD1 (6 bases). V was clipped by 3 bases and J by 5 bases, with 13 bases between them. This CDR3 region has 14 residues. In germline, CDR1 is KGHSH, CDR2 LQKENI. CDR3 nucleotide sequence: TGTGCCAGCTCACCGGAGAGGGGGGGGACTGAAGCTTTCTTT. Translation: CASSPERGGTEAFF.

V is TRBV27 and J is TRBJ2-7, with TRBD1 matching over 8 bases. The V gene end was trimmed by 6 bases and the J gene end by 0 bases; junction bases not matched to a gene: 10. The CDR3 runs 16 residues. CDR1 MNHEY and CDR2 SMNVEV come from the germline V gene (reference sequence). CDR3 sequence (DNA): TGTGCCAGCAGGAGGACCTGGGACAGGAGCTCCTACGAGCAGTACTTC. Translating it yields CASRRTWDRSSYEQYF.

The chain uses TRBV9 and TRBJ2-7; 11 nucleotides agree with TRBD2. V lost 4 bases and J lost 3; bases outside the gene matches: 9. The CDR3 contains 16 residues. The germline V gene has CDR1 SGDLS and CDR2 YYNGEE. The CDR3 reads CASSPGGTSGSYEQYF. CDR3 sequence (DNA): TGTGCCAGCAGCCCAGGGGGAACTAGCGGGAGCTACGAGCAGTACTTC. Supplemented by reference TRBV9 and TRBJ2-7, the full variable domain reads DSGVTQTPKHLITATGQRVTLRCSPRSGDLSVYWYQQSLDQGLQFLIQYYNGEERAKGNILERFSAQQFPDLHSELNLSSLELGDSALYFCASSPGGTSGSYEQYFGPGTRLTVT.

The CDR3 sequence is CASSNQGDHSTNEKLFF. The CDR3 DNA follows: TGTGCCAGCAGTAACCAGGGGGACCATTCAACTAATGAAAAACTGTTTTTT. This chain links TRBV2 with TRBJ1-4, with 7 positions matching TRBD1. Germline CDR1 and CDR2: SNHLY and FYNNEI. V was clipped by 5 bases and J by 0 bases; unmatched bases: 9. CDR3 length equals 17 residues.

CDR3 in amino acids: CASSPRLAGGSSYNEQFF. The CDR3 DNA reads TGCGCCAGCAGCCCTCGACTAGCGGGGGGGAGCTCCTACAATGAGCAGTTCTTC. The chain recombines TRBV4-1 with TRBJ2-1; 14 bases agree with TRBD2. Germline V lookup: CDR1 MGHRA, CDR2 YSYEKL. The CDR3 loop spans 18 amino acids. V shed 4 bases, J shed 0 bases, and the junction held 5 bases outside the gene matches.

The chain joins TRBV5-4 to TRBJ2-5, with TRBD2 identical over 7 bases. J lost 1 base, V lost 6 bases, and 3 bases had no gene match. Germline values: CDR1 SGHNT, CDR2 YYREEE (reference sequence). This CDR3 spans 13 amino acids. DNA for the CDR3: TGTGCCAGCACCTGGGGGGGCCAAGAGACCCAGTACTTC. Translating gives CASTWGGQETQYF.

The chain is built from TRBV14 and TRBJ1-5; TRBD1 is a possible D gene (5 bases). This CDR3 spans 13 amino acids. Germline loops: CDR1 SGHDN, CDR2 FVKESK. V was cut by 5 bases and J by 2 bases, with 7 bases left in between. The CDR3 nucleotides are TGTGCCAGCAGCTCGACAGGCAATCAGCCCCAGCATTTT. Protein: CASSSTGNQPQHF.

The chain has TRBV2 and TRBJ1-4, with TRBD1 matching 7 bases. V shed 5 bases, J shed 5 bases, and the junction held 11 bases outside the gene matches. The CDR3 covers 16 residues. Germline V lookup: CDR1 SNHLY, CDR2 FYNNEI. In DNA form, the CDR3 reads TGTGCCAGCAGTTTGAAATCGGGACAGACAAATGAAAAACTGTTTTTT. Protein sequence: CASSLKSGQTNEKLFF.

This chain links TRBV5-1 with TRBJ2-3; 10 bases agree with TRBD2. After removal of 0 bases from V and 1 base from J, the junction contained 2 bases not matched to a gene. This CDR3 has 16 residues. The germline V gene has CDR1 SGHRS and CDR2 YFSETQ. The CDR3: CASSLAGTSGTDTQYF. The CDR3 bases are TGCGCCAGCAGCTTGGCCGGGACTAGCGGCACAGATACGCAGTATTTT.

The chain recombines TRBV2 with TRBJ2-2; D uncertain. This CDR3 has 13 residues. Germline assignment: CDR1 SNHLY and CDR2 FYNNEI. V was pared by 2 bases and J by 5 bases, with 6 bases between. CDR3 DNA: TGTGCCAGCAGTGAAACGCGGACCGGGGAGCTGTTTTTT. Protein product: CASSETRTGELFF.

V is TRBV5-1 and J is TRBJ2-1; TRBD2 matches 13 bases. The CDR3 has 17 residues. The J segment lost 0 bases and the V segment lost 3 bases, leaving 3 bases of the junction unmatched. Germline values: CDR1 SGHRS, CDR2 YFSETQ. The CDR3 DNA reads TGCGCCAGCAGCTCCCGGACTAGCGGGGGCTCCTACAATGAGCAGTTCTTC. This translates into CASSSRTSGGSYNEQFF.

The chain uses TRBV14 and TRBJ1-4; TRBD1 matches 7 bases. The V gene's germline CDR1 is SGHDN and CDR2 FVKESK. This CDR3 contains 15 residues. The V and J ends lost 4 bases and 1 base, in that order; junction bases with no gene match: 3. The CDR3 here is CASSPRTGTNEKLFF. Written as DNA, the CDR3 is TGTGCCAGCAGCCCGAGGACAGGAACTAATGAAAAACTGTTTTTT.

The V and J genes are TRBV30 and TRBJ2-5, with 9 bases lining up with TRBD2. V was clipped by 8 bases and J by 5 bases; unmatched bases: 6. CDR1 is GTSNPN, CDR2 SVGIG, per germline (reference sequence). The CDR3 totals 12 residues. The CDR3 coding sequence is TGTGCCCTTAGCGGGGGAGGGGAGACCCAGTACTTC. It is translated as CALSGGGETQYF.

The V gene is TRBV24-1, the J gene TRBJ2-2; D possibly corresponds to TRBD1 (6 bases). This CDR3 is built from 16 residues. Per germline, CDR1 KGHDR and CDR2 SFDVKD. Trimming pared 9 bases from V and 2 bases from J, leaving 18 bases between. The CDR3: CATSSRRTDNTGELFF. Written as DNA, the CDR3 is TGTGCCACCTCCTCCCGAAGGACAGATAACACCGGGGAGCTGTTTTTT.

This chain connects TRBV19 to TRBJ1-6; the match to TRBD1 covers 11 bases. With 4 bases clipped from V and 6 bases from J, the junction kept 2 bases outside the gene matches. CDR1 and CDR2 from the germline V gene are LNHDA and SQIVND (reference sequence). This CDR3 has 15 amino acids. In nucleotides, the CDR3 is TGTGCCAGTAGTACCGGGACAGGGGGTAATTCACCCCTCCACTTT. This translates into CASSTGTGGNSPLHF.

The J gene is TRBJ1-4, the V gene TRBV12-5; 8 bases fit TRBD1. Germline V gives CDR1 LGHNT, CDR2 FRNRAP. With V trimmed by 6 bases and J by 7 bases, 7 bases remained unmatched. This CDR3 is 14 amino acids long. The CDR3: CASGPGGASEKLFF. For the CDR3, the DNA is TGTGCTAGTGGCCCAGGGGGCGCGAGTGAAAAACTGTTTTTT.

The chain carries TRBV4-1 and TRBJ1-2, with TRBD1 matching over 7 bases. J lost 8 bases, V lost 3 bases, and 6 bases had no gene match. Germline lookup yields CDR1 MGHRA and CDR2 YSYEKL. This CDR3 spans 13 amino acids. CDR3: CASSQPDREGYTF. The CDR3 DNA follows: TGCGCCAGCAGCCAGCCCGACAGGGAGGGCTACACCTTC.

The genes are TRBV7-6 and TRBJ2-7, with 8 bases that match TRBD1. V lost 3 bases, J lost 7 bases, and 5 bases stayed unmatched. Germline CDR1 is SGHVS and CDR2 is FNYEAQ. The CDR3 runs to 13 residues. The CDR3 bases are TGTGCCAGCAGCTTTGACAGGGGAAAGGAGCAGTACTTC. Encoded protein: CASSFDRGKEQYF.

The chain combines TRBV19 with TRBJ2-3, with 8 bases lining up with TRBD1. CDR1 and CDR2 (germline): LNHDA, SQIVND (reference sequence). The CDR3 length is 14 residues. V shed 3 bases, J shed 5 bases, and the junction held 4 bases outside the gene matches. The DNA of the CDR3 is TGTGCCAGTAGTATCCAGGGGGCAGGAGATACGCAGTATTTT. This gives the protein CASSIQGAGDTQYF.

The chain combines TRBV5-1 with TRBJ1-1, with TRBD1 matching 7 bases. Germline CDR1 SGHRS, CDR2 YFSETQ. The CDR3 consists of 19 residues. With 3 bases clipped from V and 0 bases from J, the junction kept 17 bases outside the gene matches. Here the CDR3 DNA reads TGCGCCAGCAGCTCGACGATAACAGGGGTGGTCGGGCTGAACACTGAAGCTTTCTTT. This sequence encodes CASSSTITGVVGLNTEAFF.

The chain carries TRBV7-8 and TRBJ1-4; D might be TRBD1 (6 bases). V lost 1 base and J 4 bases, leaving 19 bases between the germline ends. The CDR3 extends over 18 amino acids. CDR1 is SGHVS, CDR2 FQNEAQ, per germline. CDR3 in DNA: TGTGCCAGCAGCTTAGTGTCCTGGGGGGGGCTGGGTAATGAAAAACTGTTTTTT. Translation gives CASSLVSWGGLGNEKLFF.

V and J are TRBV11-3 and TRBJ1-1, with 7 positions matching TRBD1. The length of the CDR3 is 13 residues. V shed 5 bases and J 1 base; nucleotides not matched to a gene: 1. Germline loops: CDR1 SGHNT, CDR2 YENEEA. DNA for the CDR3: TGTGCCAGCAGCGCAGGGGGGAACACTGAAGCTTTCTTT. Translated, it gives CASSAGGNTEAFF.

V and J are TRBV5-1 and TRBJ2-2, with TRBD1 matching 8 bases. Germline lookup yields CDR1 SGHRS and CDR2 YFSETQ. The V and J ends lost 4 bases and 1 base, in that order; junction bases with no gene match: 6. This CDR3 comprises 16 residues. The CDR3 here is CASSTGQGVNTGELFF. Written as DNA, the CDR3 is TGCGCCAGCAGCACTGGACAGGGAGTGAACACCGGGGAGCTGTTTTTT.

The rearrangement joins TRBV2 to TRBJ1-4, with no clear D. V was shortened by 8 bases and J by 0 bases, with 13 bases between the two germline ends. The CDR3 length is 15 residues. Germline CDR1 and CDR2: SNHLY and FYNNEI. The CDR3 DNA is TGTGCCAGCTCACCCGCGGCTGCAACTAATGAAAAACTGTTTTTT. Translated, it gives CASSPAAATNEKLFF.

This rearrangement joins TRBV10-3 to TRBJ1-1; TRBD1 matches 7 bases. Trimming removed 5 bases from V and 0 bases from J; junction bases left unmatched: 3. Germline CDR1 and CDR2: ENHRY and SYGVKD. The CDR3 is made up of 14 amino acids. This CDR3 is CAISRQGMNTEAFF. CDR3 nucleotide sequence: TGTGCCATCAGTAGACAGGGCATGAACACTGAAGCTTTCTTT.

The rearrangement joins TRBV10-3 to TRBJ2-2; 7 nucleotides align to TRBD2. The CDR3 contains 13 residues. Trimming removed 10 bases from V and 2 bases from J; junction bases left unmatched: 4. Germline V gene data show CDR1 as ENHRY and CDR2 as SYGVKD. CDR3 protein: CATGTTNTGELFF. The CDR3 DNA follows: TGTGCCACCGGGACTACCAACACCGGGGAGCTGTTTTTT.